This passage covers 10 T cell receptor beta chains from one sample sequenced in a study of blood T cell repertoires in COVID-19. Here immunoSEQ multiplex PCR was the method, and the copy in TCRdb shows in-frame clones only, minus some. The table has roughly 70,000 clones, roughly 87% seen once. Sequenced material: peripheral blood. These receptors were taken from a woman aged 45-59 years with active COVID-19.

Note on this clone: Relative to the germline gene, one junction end is altered; a read error may explain this. Other DNA sequences within the sample encode an identical CDR3. This sequence joins TRBV19 and TRBJ1-5, with 12 bases lining up with TRBD1. The germline CDR1 and CDR2 sequences are LNHDA and SQIVND (reference sequence). The CDR3 runs 17 residues. CDR3 residues: CASSLRDRGQGNQPQHF. CDR3 nucleotide sequence: TGTGCCAGTAGTTTGAGGGACAGGGGGCAGGGCAATCAGCCTCAGCATTTT.

The CDR3 nucleotides read TGTGCCAGCCTGCGACGTATGGGCCGCATCTCTGGGGCCAACGTCCTGACTTTC. Its translation: CASLRRMGRISGANVLTF. The gene calls are TRBV27 and TRBJ2-6; D is unresolved. The CDR3 sequence is 18 residues long. V was trimmed by 8 bases and J by 0 bases, leaving 20 bases between them. Germline V CDR1 and CDR2: MNHEY, SMNVEV (reference sequence). Using reference TRBV27 and TRBJ2-6 for the parts outside the CDR3, the full variable domain is EAQVTQNPRYLITVTGKKLTVTCSQNMNHEYMSWYRQDPGLGLRQIYYSMNVEVTDKGDVPEGYKVSRKEKRNFPLILESPSPNQTSLYFCASLRRMGRISGANVLTFGAGSRLTVL.

V is TRBV19 and J is TRBJ1-1; the match to TRBD1 covers 7 bases. This CDR3 is 14 amino acids long. Looked up from germline, CDR1 is LNHDA and CDR2 is SQIVND (reference sequence). Unmatched junction bases numbered 8, after V lost 6 bases and J lost 4 bases. CDR3 DNA: TGTGCCAGTAGCCAAACAGGGGCCCCCACTGAAGCTTTCTTT. Translation gives CASSQTGAPTEAFF.

V usage is TRBV6-5 and J usage is TRBJ1-5, with no clear D. V was cut by 0 bases and J by 3 bases, with 9 bases left in between. This CDR3 has 15 amino acids. The germline gives CDR1 MNHEY, CDR2 SVGAGI. This chain's CDR3 is CASSYSYADNQPQHF. The CDR3 DNA is TGTGCCAGCAGTTACTCTTACGCAGACAATCAGCCCCAGCATTTT.

The genes are TRBV12-3 or TRBV12-4 and TRBJ1-2, with TRBD1 matching 8 bases. V dropped 5 bases and J dropped 5; count of bases not matched to a gene: 4. This CDR3 has 13 amino acids. CDR3 protein: CASSPGQGYGYTF. Here the CDR3 DNA reads TGTGCCAGCAGTCCAGGACAGGGTTATGGCTACACCTTC.

The rearrangement links TRBV7-8 to TRBJ2-3; possible D gene TRBD1, 5 bases. V was clipped by 3 bases and J by 0 bases, with 10 bases between them. CDR1 SGHVS and CDR2 FQNEAQ come from the germline V gene. The CDR3 length is 15 residues. The CDR3, as DNA: TGTGCCAGCAGCTTCCATGGGGCGAGCACAGATACGCAGTATTTT. Its translation is CASSFHGASTDTQYF.

The chain recombines TRBV25-1 with TRBJ2-1, with D possibly matching TRBD2 (5 bases). This CDR3 has 14 residues. Germline V gene sequence: CDR1 MGHDK, CDR2 SYGVNS. The germline V and J ends were trimmed by 1 base and 3 bases, with 7 bases remaining between them. The DNA for the CDR3 is TGTGCCAGCAGTGAATCGAGCGGCTACAATGAGCAGTTCTTC. Translating it yields CASSESSGYNEQFF.

V usage is TRBV5-4 and J usage is TRBJ2-5; 9 bases fit TRBD1. Trimming removed 4 bases from V and 5 bases from J; junction bases left unmatched: 9. Germline assignment: CDR1 SGHNT and CDR2 YYREEE (reference sequence). The CDR3 is 15 residues long. CDR3 in amino acids: CASSLGTGSEETQYF. CDR3 in DNA: TGTGCCAGCAGCCTCGGGACAGGGAGTGAGGAGACCCAGTACTTC.

The rearrangement joins TRBV7-2 to TRBJ2-4, with 7 bases lining up with TRBD1. J gave up 0 bases and V 3 bases, and 8 bases lay outside the gene matches. CDR1 SGHTA and CDR2 FQGNSA come from the germline V gene. The CDR3 loop spans 17 amino acids. For the CDR3, the DNA is TGTGCCAGCAGCTTGTCTGGACAGGCACTAGCCAAAAACATTCAGTACTTC. This codes for CASSLSGQALAKNIQYF.

This clone came up once. The V gene is TRBV19, the J gene TRBJ2-1; 9 nucleotides line up with TRBD2. This CDR3 region has 17 residues. Germline V gene data show CDR1 as LNHDA and CDR2 as SQIVND (reference sequence). The V gene end was trimmed by 3 bases and the J gene end by 0 bases; junction bases not matched to a gene: 6. CDR3 coding DNA: TGTGCCAGTAGTATCGTTAGCGGGAGAAACTCCTACAATGAGCAGTTCTTC. Its translation: CASSIVSGRNSYNEQFF.